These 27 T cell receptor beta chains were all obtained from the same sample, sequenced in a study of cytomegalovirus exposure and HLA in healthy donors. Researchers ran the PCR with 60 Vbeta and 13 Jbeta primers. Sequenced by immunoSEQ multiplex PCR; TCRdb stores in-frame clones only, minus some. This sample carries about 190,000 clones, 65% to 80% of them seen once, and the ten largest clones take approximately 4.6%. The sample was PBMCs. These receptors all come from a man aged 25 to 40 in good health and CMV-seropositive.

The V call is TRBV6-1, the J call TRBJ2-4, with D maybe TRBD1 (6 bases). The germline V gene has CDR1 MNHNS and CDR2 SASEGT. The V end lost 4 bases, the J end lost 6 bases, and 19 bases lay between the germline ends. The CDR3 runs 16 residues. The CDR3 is CASSAYTGSETNIQYF. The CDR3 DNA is TGTGCCAGCAGTGCTTATACAGGGAGCGAGACAAACATTCAGTACTTC.

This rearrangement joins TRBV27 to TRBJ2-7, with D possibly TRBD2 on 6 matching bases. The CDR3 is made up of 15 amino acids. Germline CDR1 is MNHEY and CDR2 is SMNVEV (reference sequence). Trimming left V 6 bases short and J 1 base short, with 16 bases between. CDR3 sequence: CASSQGGGWSYEQYF. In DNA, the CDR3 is TGTGCCAGCAGCCAGGGCGGAGGGTGGTCCTACGAGCAGTACTTC.

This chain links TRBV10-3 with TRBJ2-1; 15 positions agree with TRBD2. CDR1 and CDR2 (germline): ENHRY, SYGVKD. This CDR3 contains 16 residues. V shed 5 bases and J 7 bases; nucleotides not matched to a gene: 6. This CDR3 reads CAISPLGTSGGNEQFF. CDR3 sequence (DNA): TGTGCCATCAGTCCCCTTGGGACTAGCGGGGGGAATGAGCAGTTCTTC.

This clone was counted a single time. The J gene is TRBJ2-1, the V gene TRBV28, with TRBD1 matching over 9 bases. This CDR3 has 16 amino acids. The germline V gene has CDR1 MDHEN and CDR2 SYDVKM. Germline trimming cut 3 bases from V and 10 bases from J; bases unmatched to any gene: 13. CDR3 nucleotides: TGTGCCAGCAGTTTGTTCGGACAGGGGCGGTTAAACGAGCAGTTCTTC. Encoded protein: CASSLFGQGRLNEQFF.

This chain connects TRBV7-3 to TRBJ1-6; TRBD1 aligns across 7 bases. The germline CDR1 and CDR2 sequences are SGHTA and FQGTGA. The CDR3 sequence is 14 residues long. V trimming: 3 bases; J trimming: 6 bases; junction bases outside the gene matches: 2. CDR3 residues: CASSFQGVNSPLHF. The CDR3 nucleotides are TGTGCCAGCAGCTTCCAGGGGGTTAATTCACCCCTCCACTTT.

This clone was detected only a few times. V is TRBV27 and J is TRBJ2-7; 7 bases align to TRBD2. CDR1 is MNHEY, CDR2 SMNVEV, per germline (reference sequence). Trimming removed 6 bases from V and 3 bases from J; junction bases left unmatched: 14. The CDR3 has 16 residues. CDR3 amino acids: CASSSLGGAGSYEQYF. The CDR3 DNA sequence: TGTGCCAGCAGCTCCTTAGGAGGAGCGGGAAGCTACGAGCAGTACTTC.

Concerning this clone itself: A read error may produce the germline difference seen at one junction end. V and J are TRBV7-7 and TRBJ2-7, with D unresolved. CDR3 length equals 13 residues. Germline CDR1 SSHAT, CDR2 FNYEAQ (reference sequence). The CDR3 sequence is CASSLESSNEQYF. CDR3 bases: TGTGCTAGCAGCTTAGAGAGTTCCAACGAGCAGTACTTC.

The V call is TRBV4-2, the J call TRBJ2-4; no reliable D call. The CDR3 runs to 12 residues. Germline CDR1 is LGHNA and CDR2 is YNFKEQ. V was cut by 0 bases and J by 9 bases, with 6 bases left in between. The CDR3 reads CASSQDWSIQYF. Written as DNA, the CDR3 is TGTGCCAGCAGCCAAGACTGGAGCATTCAGTACTTC.

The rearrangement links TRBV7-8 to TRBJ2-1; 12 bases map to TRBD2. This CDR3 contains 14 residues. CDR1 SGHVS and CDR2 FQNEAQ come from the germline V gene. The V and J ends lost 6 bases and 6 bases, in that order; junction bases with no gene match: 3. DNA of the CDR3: TGTGCCAGCAGTGGACTAGCGGGGATCAATGAGCAGTTCTTC. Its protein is CASSGLAGINEQFF.

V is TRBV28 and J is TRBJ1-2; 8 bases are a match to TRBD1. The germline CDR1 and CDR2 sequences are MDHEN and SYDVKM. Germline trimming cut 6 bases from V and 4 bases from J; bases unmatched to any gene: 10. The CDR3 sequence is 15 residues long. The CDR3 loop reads CASRATGQGFYGYTF. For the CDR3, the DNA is TGTGCCAGCAGGGCCACCGGACAGGGTTTCTATGGCTACACCTTC.

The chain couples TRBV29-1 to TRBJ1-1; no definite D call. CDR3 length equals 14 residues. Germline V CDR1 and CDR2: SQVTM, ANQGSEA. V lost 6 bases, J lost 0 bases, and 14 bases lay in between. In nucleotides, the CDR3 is TGCAGCGTCGAGGTTGCCTACTTGAACACTGAAGCTTTCTTT. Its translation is CSVEVAYLNTEAFF. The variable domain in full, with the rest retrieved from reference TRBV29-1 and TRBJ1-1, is SAVISQKPSRDICQRGTSLTIQCQVDSQVTMMFWYRQQPGQSLTLIATANQGSEATYESGFVIDKFPISRPNLTFSTLTVSNMSPEDSSIYLCSVEVAYLNTEAFFGQGTRLTVV.

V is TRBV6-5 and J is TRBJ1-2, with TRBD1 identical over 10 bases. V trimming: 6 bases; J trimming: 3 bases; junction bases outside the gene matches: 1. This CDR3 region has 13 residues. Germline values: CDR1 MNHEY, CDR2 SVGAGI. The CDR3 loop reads CASRGTGDYGYTF. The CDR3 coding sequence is TGTGCCAGCAGGGGGACAGGGGACTATGGCTACACCTTC.

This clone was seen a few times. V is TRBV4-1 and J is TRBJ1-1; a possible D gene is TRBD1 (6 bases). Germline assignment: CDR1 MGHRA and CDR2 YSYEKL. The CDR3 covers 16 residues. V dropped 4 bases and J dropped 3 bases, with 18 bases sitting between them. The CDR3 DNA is TGCGCCAGCAGCCCTCCGTCGGGGGGCAGATACACTGAAGCTTTCTTT. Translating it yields CASSPPSGGRYTEAFF.

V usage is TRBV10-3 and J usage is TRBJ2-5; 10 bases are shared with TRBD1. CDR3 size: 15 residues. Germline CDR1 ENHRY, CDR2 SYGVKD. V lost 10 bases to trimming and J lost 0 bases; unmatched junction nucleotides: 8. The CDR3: CATFSGTGDQETQYF. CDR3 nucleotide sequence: TGTGCCACCTTTTCCGGGACAGGGGACCAAGAGACCCAGTACTTC.

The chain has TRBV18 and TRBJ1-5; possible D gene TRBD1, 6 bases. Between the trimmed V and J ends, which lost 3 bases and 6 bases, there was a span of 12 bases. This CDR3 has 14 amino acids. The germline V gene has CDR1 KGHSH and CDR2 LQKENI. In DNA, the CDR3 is TGTGCCAGCTCACCGGGGGGGGCCCGTCAGCCCCAGCATTTT. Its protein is CASSPGGARQPQHF.

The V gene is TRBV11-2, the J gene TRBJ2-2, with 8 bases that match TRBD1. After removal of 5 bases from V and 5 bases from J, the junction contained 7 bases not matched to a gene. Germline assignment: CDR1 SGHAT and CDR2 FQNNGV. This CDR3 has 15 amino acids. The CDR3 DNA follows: TGTGCCAGCAGCCGGGACAGGAGCACTACCGGGGAGCTGTTTTTT. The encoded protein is CASSRDRSTTGELFF.

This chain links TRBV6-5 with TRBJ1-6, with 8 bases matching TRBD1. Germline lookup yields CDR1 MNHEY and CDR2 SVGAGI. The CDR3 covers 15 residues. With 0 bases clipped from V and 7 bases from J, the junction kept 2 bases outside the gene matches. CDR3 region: CASSYSNRGNSPLHF. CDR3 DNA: TGTGCCAGCAGTTACTCGAACAGGGGGAATTCACCCCTCCACTTT.

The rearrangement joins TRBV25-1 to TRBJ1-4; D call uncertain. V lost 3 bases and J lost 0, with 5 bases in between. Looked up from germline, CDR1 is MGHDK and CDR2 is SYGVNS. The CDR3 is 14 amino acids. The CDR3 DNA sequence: TGTGCCAGCAGTGACACAGCAACTAATGAAAAACTGTTTTTT. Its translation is CASSDTATNEKLFF.

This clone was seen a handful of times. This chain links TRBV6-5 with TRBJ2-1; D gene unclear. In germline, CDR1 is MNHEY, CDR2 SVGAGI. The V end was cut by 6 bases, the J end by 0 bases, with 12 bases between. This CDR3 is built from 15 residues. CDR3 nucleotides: TGTGCCAGCAGGTACGAGGTGAGCTCCTACAATGAGCAGTTCTTC. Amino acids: CASRYEVSSYNEQFF.

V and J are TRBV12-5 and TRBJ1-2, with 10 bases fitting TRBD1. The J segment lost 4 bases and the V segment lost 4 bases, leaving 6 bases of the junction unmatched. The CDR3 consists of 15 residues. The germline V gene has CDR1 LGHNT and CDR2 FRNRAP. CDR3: CASGSRTGGPYGYTF. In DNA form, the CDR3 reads TGTGCTAGTGGTTCGCGGACAGGGGGGCCCTATGGCTACACCTTC.

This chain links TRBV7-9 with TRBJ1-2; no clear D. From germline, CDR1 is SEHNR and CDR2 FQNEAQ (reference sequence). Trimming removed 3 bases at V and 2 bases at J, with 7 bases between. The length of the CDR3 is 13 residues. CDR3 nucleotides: TGTGCCAGCAGCTTGGCAGGAAACTATGGCTACACCTTC. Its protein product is CASSLAGNYGYTF.

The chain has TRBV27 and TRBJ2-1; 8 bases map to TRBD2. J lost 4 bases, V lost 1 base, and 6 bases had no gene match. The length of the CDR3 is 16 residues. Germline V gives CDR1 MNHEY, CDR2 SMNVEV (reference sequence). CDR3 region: CASSLLGASGYNEQFF. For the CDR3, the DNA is TGTGCCAGCAGTTTATTAGGGGCTAGCGGGTACAATGAGCAGTTCTTC.

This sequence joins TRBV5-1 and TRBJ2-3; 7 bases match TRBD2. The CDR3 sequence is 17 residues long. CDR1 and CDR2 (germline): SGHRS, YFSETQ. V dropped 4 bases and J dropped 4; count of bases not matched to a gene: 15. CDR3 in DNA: TGCGCCAGCAGCCGCTCCGCTTATGCTCGGGGGGCAGATACGCAGTATTTT. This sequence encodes CASSRSAYARGADTQYF.

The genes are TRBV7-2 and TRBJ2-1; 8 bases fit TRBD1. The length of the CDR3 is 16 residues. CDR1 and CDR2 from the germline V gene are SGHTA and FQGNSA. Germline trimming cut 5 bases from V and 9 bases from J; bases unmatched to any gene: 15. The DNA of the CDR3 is TGTGCCAGCAGCCGGCGTGGAGGACAGGGCGCAGGTGAGCAGTTCTTC. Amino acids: CASSRRGGQGAGEQFF. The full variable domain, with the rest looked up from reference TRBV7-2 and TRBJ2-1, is GAGVSQSPSNKVTEKGKDVELRCDPISGHTALYWYRQSLGQGLEFLIYFQGNSAPDKSGLPSDRFSAERTGGSVSTLTIQRTQQEDSAVYLCASSRRGGQGAGEQFFGPGTRLTVL.

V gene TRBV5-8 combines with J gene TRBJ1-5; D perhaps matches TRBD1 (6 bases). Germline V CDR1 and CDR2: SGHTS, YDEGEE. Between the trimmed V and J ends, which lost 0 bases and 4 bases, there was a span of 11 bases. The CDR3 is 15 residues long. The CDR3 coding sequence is TGTGCCAGCAGCTTGGACAGGGTCTGGAATCAGCCCCAGCATTTT. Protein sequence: CASSLDRVWNQPQHF.

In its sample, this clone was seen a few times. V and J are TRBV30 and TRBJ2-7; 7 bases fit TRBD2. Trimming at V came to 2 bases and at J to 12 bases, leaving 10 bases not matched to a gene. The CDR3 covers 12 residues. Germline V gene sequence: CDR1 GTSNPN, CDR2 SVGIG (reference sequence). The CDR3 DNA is TGTGCCTGGAGTCCCCGGGACTATCCGCGGTACTTC. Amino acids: CAWSPRDYPRYF. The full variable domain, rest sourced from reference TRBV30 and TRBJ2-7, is SQTIHQWPATLVQPVGSPLSLECTVEGTSNPNLYWYRQAAGRGLQLLFYSVGIGQISSEVPQNLSASRPQDRQFILSSKKLLLSDSGFYLCAWSPRDYPRYFGPGTRLTVT.

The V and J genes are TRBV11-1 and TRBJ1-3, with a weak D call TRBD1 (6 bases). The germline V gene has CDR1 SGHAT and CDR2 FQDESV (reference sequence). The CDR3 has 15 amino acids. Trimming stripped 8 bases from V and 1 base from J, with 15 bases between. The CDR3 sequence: CASRRDNWSGNTIYF. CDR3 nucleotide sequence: TGTGCCAGCCGCCGGGACAATTGGTCTGGAAACACCATATATTTT.